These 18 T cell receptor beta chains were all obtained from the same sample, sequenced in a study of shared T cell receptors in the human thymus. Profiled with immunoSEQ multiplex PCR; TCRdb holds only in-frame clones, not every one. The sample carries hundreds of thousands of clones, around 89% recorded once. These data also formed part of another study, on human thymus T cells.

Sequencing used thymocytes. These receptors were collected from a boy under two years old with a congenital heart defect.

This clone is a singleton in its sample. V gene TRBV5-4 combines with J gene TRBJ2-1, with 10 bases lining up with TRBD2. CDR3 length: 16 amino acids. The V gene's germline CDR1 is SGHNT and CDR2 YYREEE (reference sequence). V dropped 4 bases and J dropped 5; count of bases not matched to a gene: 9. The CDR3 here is CASSDLRGLADNEQFF. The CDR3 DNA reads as TGTGCCAGCAGCGACTTGAGAGGACTAGCGGACAATGAGCAGTTCTTC.

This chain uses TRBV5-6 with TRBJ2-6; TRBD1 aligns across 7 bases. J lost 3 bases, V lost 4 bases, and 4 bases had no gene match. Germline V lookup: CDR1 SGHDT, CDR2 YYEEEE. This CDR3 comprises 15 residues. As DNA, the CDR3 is TGTGCCAGCAGCGTCGGGACAGTTGGGGCCAACGTCCTGACTTTC. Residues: CASSVGTVGANVLTF. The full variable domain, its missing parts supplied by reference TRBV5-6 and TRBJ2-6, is DAGVTQSPTHLIKTRGQQVTLRCSPKSGHDTVSWYQQALGQGPQFIFQYYEEEERQRGNFPDRFSGHQFPNYSSELNVNALLLGDSALYLCASSVGTVGANVLTFGAGSRLTVL.

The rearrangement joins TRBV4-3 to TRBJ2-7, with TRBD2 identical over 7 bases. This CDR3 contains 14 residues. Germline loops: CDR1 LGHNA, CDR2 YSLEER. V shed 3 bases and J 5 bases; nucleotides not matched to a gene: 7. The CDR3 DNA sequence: TGCGCCAGCAGCCACAAGCGGGGCGTAAACGAGCAGTACTTC. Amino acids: CASSHKRGVNEQYF.

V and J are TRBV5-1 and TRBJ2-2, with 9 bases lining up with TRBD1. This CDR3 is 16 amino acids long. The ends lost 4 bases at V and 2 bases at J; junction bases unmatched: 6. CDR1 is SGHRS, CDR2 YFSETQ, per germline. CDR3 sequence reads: CASSVRDRENTGELFF. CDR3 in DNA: TGCGCCAGCAGCGTACGGGACAGGGAAAACACCGGGGAGCTGTTTTTT.

As DNA, the CDR3 is TGCGCCAGCAGCGGGGACAGGGAAAGCGAAAAACTGTTTTTT. It encodes CASSGDRESEKLFF. The chain employs TRBV4-3 and TRBJ1-4; 9 nucleotides align to TRBD1. The CDR3 spans 14 residues. V gave up 5 bases and J gave up 8 bases; unmatched junction bases: 6. Germline loops: CDR1 LGHNA, CDR2 YSLEER.

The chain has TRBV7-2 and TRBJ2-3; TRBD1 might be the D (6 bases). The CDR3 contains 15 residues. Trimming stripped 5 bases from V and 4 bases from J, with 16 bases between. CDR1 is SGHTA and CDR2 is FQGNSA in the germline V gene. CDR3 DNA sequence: TGTGCCAGCAGCCCAAGCCCCTGGGGGCCAGATACGCAGTATTTT. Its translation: CASSPSPWGPDTQYF.

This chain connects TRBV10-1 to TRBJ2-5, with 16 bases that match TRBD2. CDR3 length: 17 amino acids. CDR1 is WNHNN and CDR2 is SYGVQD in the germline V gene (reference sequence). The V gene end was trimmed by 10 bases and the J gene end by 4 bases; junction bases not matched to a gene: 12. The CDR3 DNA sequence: TGCGCCAAACCTCCCGGGACTAGCGGGAGGGGAGGAGAGACCCAGTACTTC. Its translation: CAKPPGTSGRGGETQYF.

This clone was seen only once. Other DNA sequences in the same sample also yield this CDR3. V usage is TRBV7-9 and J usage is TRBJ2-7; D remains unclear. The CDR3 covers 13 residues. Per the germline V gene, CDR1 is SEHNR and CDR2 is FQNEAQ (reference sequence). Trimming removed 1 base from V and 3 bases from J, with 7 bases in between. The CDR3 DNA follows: TGTGCCAGCAGCTTAGGGCCTAGCTACGAGCAGTACTTC. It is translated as CASSLGPSYEQYF.

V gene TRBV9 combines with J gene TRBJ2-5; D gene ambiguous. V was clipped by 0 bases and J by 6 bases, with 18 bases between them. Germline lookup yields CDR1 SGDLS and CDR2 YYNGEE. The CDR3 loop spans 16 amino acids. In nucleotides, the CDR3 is TGTGCCAGCAGCGTAGGTCCGCCTCAGTTTCCACAGACCCAGTACTTC. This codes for CASSVGPPQFPQTQYF.

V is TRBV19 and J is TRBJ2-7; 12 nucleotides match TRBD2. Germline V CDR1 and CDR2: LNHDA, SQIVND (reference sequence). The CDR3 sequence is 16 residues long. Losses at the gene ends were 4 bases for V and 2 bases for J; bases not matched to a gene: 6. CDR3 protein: CASSTETSGRTYEQYF. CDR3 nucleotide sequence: TGTGCCAGTAGTACCGAGACTAGCGGGAGAACCTACGAGCAGTACTTC.

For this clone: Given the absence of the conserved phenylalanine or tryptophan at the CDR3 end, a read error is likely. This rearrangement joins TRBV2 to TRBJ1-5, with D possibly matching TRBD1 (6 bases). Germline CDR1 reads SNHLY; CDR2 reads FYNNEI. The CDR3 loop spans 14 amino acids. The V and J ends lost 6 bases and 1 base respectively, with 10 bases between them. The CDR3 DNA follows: TGTGCCAGCAGCAGGGGTGCCAGCAATCAGCCCCAGCATCTT. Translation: CASSRGASNQPQHL.

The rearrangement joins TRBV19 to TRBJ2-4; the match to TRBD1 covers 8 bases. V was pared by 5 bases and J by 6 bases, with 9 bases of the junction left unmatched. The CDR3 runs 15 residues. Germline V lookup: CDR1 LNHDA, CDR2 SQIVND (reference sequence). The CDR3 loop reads CASSASGGEGNIQYF. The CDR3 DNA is TGTGCCAGTAGTGCCTCAGGGGGCGAGGGAAACATTCAGTACTTC.

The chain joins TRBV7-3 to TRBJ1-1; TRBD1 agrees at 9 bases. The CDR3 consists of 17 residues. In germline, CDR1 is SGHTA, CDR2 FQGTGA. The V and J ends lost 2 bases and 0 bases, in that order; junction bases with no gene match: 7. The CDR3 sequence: CASSLARTGAMNTEAFF. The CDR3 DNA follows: TGTGCCAGCAGCTTAGCCCGGACAGGGGCCATGAACACTGAAGCTTTCTTT.

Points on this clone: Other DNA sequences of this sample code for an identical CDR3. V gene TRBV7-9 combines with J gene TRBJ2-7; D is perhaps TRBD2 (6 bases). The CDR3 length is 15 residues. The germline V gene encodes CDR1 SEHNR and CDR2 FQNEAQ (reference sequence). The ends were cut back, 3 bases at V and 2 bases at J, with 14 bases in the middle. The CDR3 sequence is CASSLAPGLTYEQYF. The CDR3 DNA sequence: TGTGCCAGCAGCTTGGCTCCGGGACTTACCTACGAGCAGTACTTC.

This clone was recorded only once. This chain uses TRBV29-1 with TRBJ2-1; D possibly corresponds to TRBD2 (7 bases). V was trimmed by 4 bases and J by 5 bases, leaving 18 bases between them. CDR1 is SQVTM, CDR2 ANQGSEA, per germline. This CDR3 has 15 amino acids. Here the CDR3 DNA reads TGCAGCGTTGGGGAGGGGGACTCAAGCGACAATGAGCAGTTCTTC. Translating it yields CSVGEGDSSDNEQFF.

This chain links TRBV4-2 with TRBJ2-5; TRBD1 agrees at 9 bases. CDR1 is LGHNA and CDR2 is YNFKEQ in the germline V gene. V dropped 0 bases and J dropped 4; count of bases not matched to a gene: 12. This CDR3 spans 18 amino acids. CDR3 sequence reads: CASSQDGPGGQGPETQYF. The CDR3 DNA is TGTGCCAGCAGCCAAGATGGTCCGGGGGGACAGGGCCCAGAGACCCAGTACTTC.

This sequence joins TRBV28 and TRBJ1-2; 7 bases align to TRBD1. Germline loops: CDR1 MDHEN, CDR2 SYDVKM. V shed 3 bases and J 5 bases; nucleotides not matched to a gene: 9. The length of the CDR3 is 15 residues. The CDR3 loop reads CASSLYRGYEYGYTF. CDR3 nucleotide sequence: TGTGCCAGCAGTTTGTACAGGGGCTATGAATATGGCTACACCTTC.

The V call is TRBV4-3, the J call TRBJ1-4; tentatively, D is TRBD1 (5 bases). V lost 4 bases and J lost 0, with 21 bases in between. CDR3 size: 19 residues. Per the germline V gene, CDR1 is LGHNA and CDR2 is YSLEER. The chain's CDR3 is CASSLGGPKSTATNEKLFF. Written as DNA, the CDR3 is TGCGCCAGCAGCCTCGGGGGTCCCAAATCGACAGCAACTAATGAAAAACTGTTTTTT.